This T cell receptor beta chain stems from a study of shared clonotypes between healthy human individuals. The table came from immunoSEQ multiplex PCR; TCRdb's copy has only in-frame clones and leaves some out. Of about 2 million clones listed, approximately 95% were seen once; the top ten hold roughly 0.13%. Regarding the study as a whole: Read depth was anticipated to influence clonotype sharing among donors. Rarefaction indicated that sorted-subset sequencing remained incomplete although depth was large. For naive CD4 cells, 4% to 5% of clonotypes were shared across a handful of donors.

The sample holds one count of this clone. Its antigen remains unidentified. CDR1 is SGHRS, CDR2 YFSETQ, per germline. V shed 3 bases and J 4 bases; nucleotides not matched to a gene: 4. The CDR3 is 15 amino acids. Sequences were obtained from naive CD4+ T cells sorted from blood. Subset reported: CD45RA+ positively selected. The chain joins TRBV5-1 to TRBJ2-1; the match to TRBD1 covers 10 bases. The sequence was obtained from a man aged 18 to 30 in good health. The DNA for the CDR3 is TGCGCCAGCAGCTCCCGACAGGGGGCTTACAATGAGCAGTTCTTC. Translating gives CASSSRQGAYNEQFF.